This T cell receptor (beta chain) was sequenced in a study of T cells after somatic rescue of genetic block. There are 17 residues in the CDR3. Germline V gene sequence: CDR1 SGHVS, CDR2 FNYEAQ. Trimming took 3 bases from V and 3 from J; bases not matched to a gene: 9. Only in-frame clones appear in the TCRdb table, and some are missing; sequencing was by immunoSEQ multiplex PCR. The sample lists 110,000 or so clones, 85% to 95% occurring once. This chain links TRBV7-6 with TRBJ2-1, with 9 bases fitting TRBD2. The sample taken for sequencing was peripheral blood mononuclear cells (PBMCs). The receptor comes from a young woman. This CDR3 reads CASSFLSGLASYNEQFF. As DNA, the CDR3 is TGTGCCAGCAGCTTCCTCTCGGGACTAGCCAGCTACAATGAGCAGTTCTTC.